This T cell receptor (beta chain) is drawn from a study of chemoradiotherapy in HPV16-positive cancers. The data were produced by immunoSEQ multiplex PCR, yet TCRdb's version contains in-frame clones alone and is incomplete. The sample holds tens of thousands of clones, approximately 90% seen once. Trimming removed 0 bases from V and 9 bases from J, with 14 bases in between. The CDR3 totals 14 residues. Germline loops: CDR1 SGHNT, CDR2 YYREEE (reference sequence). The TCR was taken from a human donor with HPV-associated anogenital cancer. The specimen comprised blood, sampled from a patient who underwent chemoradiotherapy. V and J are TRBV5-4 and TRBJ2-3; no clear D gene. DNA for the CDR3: TGTGCCAGCAGCTTGGCGTCGACTGAGGAAACGCAGTATTTT. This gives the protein CASSLASTEETQYF.